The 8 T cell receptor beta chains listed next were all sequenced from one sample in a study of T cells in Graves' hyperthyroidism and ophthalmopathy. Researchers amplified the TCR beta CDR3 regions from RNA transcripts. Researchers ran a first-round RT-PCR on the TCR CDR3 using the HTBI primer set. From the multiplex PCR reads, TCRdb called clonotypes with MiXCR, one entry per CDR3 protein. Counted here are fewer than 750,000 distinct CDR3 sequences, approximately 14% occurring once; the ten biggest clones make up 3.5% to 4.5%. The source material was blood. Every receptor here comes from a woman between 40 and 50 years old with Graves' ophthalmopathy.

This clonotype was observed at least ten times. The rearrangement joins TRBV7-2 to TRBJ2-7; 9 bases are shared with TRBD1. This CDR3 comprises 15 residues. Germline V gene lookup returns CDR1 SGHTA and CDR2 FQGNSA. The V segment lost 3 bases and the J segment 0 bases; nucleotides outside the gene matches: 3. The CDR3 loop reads CASSFATGGSYEQYF. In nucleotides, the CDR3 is TGTGCCAGCAGCTTCGCGACAGGGGGCTCCTACGAGCAGTACTTC.

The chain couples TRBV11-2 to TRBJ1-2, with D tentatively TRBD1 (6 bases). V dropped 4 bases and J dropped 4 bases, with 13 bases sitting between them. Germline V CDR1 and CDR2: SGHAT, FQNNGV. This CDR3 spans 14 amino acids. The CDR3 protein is CASSSLDSLYGYTF. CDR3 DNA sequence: TGTGCCAGCAGCTCCCTGGACAGCCTCTATGGCTACACCTTC.

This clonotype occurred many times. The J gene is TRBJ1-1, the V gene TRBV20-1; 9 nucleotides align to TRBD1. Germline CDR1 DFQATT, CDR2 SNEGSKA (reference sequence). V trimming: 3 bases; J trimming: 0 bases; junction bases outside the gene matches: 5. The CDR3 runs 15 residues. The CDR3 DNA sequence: TGCAGTGCTAGCGACAACAGGGGGCTGAACACTGAAGCTTTCTTT. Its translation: CSASDNRGLNTEAFF.

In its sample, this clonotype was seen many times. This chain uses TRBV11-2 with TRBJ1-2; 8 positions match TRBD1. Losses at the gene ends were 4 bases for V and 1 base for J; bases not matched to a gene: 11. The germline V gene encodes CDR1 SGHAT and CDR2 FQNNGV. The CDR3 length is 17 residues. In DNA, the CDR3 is TGTGCCAGCAGCTCAGTTCTGGGACAGGAGGTTAACTATGGCTACACCTTC. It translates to CASSSVLGQEVNYGYTF. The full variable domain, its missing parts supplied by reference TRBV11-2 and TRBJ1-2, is EAGVAQSPRYKIIEKRQSVAFWCNPISGHATLYWYQQILGQGPKLLIQFQNNGVVDDSQLPKDRFSAERLKGVDSTLKIQPAKLEDSAVYLCASSSVLGQEVNYGYTFGSGTRLTVV.

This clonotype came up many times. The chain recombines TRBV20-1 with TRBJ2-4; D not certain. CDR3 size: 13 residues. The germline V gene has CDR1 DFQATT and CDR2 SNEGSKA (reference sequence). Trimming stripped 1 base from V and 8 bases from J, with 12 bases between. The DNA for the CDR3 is TGCAGTGCTAGAGCCAGTTCAAGGGACATTCAGTACTTC. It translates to CSARASSRDIQYF.

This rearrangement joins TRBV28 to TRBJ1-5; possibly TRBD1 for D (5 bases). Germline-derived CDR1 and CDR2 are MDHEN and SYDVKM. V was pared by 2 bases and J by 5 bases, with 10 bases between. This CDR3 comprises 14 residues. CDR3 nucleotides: TGTGCCAGCAGTTTAGGCAGGGTTGATCAGCCCCAGCATTTT. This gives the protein CASSLGRVDQPQHF.

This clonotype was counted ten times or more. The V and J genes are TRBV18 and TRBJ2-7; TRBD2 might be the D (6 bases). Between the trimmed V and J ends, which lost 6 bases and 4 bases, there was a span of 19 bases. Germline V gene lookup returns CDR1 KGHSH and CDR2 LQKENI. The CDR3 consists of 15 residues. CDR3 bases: TGTGCCAGCTCCCCCGCGGGGTTTGAGTTATACGAGCAGTACTTC. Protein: CASSPAGFELYEQYF.

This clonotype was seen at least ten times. CDR3 sequence reads: CASSQAHTFTGELFF. The CDR3, as DNA: TGCGCCAGCAGCCAGGCTCACACATTTACCGGGGAGCTGTTTTTT. V gene TRBV4-1 combines with J gene TRBJ2-2; D unclear. V lost 3 bases, J lost 5 bases, and 13 bases lay in between. In germline, CDR1 is MGHRA, CDR2 YSYEKL. The CDR3 totals 15 residues.